The 29 T cell receptor beta chains below come from one sample, sequenced in a study of tumor and adjacent non-tumor tissue in lung cancer. This sample's RNA came from whole unsorted tissue. More than 3 cm separated this lung sample from the edge of the tumor. TCRbeta libraries were built with three rounds of nested PCR, modified from ARM-PCR. MiXCR was run by TCRdb on the multiplex PCR reads, yielding one entry per CDR3 protein. This sample has about 98,000 distinct CDR3 sequences, with around three quarters found just once. The sequenced sample was distant non-tumor lung tissue. Source of these receptors: a man aged 60 to 69 with small cell lung cancer.

In the case of this clonotype: A junction boundary mismatches the germline segment, possibly from a read error. This sequence joins TRBV5-1 and TRBJ2-1, with 8 bases matching TRBD2. Per the germline V gene, CDR1 is SGHRS and CDR2 is YFSETQ. The CDR3 consists of 16 residues. In nucleotides, the CDR3 is TGCGCCAGCAGCCCAGTCGGGGGGGCCCCTTCGGTTGAGAAGTTCTTC. Its protein product is CASSPVGGAPSVEKFF.

V gene TRBV5-5 combines with J gene TRBJ2-1; the D gene is possibly TRBD2 (6 bases). Trimming took 4 bases from V and 9 from J, leaving 23 bases between them. CDR1 SGHKS and CDR2 YYEKEE come from the germline V gene (reference sequence). CDR3 length: 16 residues. CDR3 nucleotides: TGTGCCAGCAGCGGTCTCGGGAGAAGCTCCTACGCTGAGCAGTTCTTC. It yields the protein CASSGLGRSSYAEQFF.

A note on this clonotype: Because the CDR3 is missing its conserved closing phenylalanine or tryptophan, this is likely a read error. The chain joins TRBV6-2 or TRBV6-3 to TRBJ2-7; 8 nucleotides match TRBD1. The CDR3 runs to 15 residues. V trimming: 5 bases; J trimming: 8 bases; junction bases outside the gene matches: 14. Germline V gives CDR1 MNHEY, CDR2 SVGEGT. CDR3: CASSGPGDRLRKQYY. In DNA form, the CDR3 reads TGTGCCAGCAGTGGTCCGGGGGACAGGCTGAGGAAGCAGTACTAC.

A word on this clonotype: One end of the junction does not line up with germline, which may come from a read error. The gene calls are TRBV6-2 or TRBV6-3 and TRBJ2-7; TRBD1 matches 7 bases. In germline, CDR1 is MNHEY, CDR2 SVGEGT. The CDR3 totals 13 residues. The CDR3 reads CANSWDSSYEQYF. The CDR3 DNA is TGTGCCAACAGTTGGGACAGTTCCTACGAGCAGTATTTC.

This chain links TRBV11-2 with TRBJ2-1; 14 bases align to TRBD2. CDR1 SGHAT and CDR2 FQNNGV come from the germline V gene. This CDR3 is 16 amino acids long. V trimming: 6 bases; J trimming: 13 bases; junction bases outside the gene matches: 14. The CDR3 reads CASSPVGTSGSVEQFF. CDR3 DNA sequence: TGTGCCAGCAGTCCAGTTGGGACTAGCGGGAGTGTTGAACAGTTCTTC.

This clonotype was counted many times. The chain employs TRBV20-1 and TRBJ2-3; weak D call: TRBD2 (5 bases). From germline, CDR1 is DFQATT and CDR2 SNEGSKA (reference sequence). Trimming pared 6 bases from V and 0 bases from J, leaving 16 bases between. The CDR3 consists of 15 residues. CDR3 protein: CSAIARPASTDTQYF. The CDR3 nucleotides read TGCAGTGCCATAGCGAGACCTGCTAGCACAGATACGCAGTATTTT.

This chain uses TRBV4-2 with TRBJ2-1; D may be TRBD2 (5 bases). The length of the CDR3 is 15 residues. Germline V gene sequence: CDR1 LGHNA, CDR2 YNFKEQ. Trimming took off 0 bases at V and 10 bases at J, with 16 bases between the two ends. The CDR3 DNA follows: TGTGCCAGCAGCCAAGACTCGTCCGGGGAGCGCGAGCAGTTCTTC. It yields the protein CASSQDSSGEREQFF.

As regards this clonotype: No DNA is shown, since the ends of the CDR3 on it are uncertain; the CDR3 is the one TCRdb lists. The chain employs TRBV11-2 and TRBJ2-1; the D call TRBD2 from the table was never checked on the DNA. The CDR3 is made up of 14 amino acids, end residues included. Germline V CDR1 and CDR2: SGHAT, FQNNGV. CDR3 amino acids: CASSLVGRGNEAFF.

This clonotype was seen only once. This may stem from a read error, because a much larger clone lies one nucleotide away. This rearrangement joins TRBV12-3 or TRBV12-4 to TRBJ2-1; D gene uncertain. The CDR3 runs 12 residues. The CDR3: CAGSYMVVEQFF. Here the CDR3 DNA reads TGTGCCGGCAGTTACATGGTTGTAGAGCAGTTCTTC.

As for this clonotype: A read error may produce the germline difference seen at one junction end. V gene TRBV30 combines with J gene TRBJ2-2; the D gene could be TRBD1 or TRBD2 (5 bases each). Per the germline V gene, CDR1 is GTSNPN and CDR2 is SVGIG (reference sequence). This CDR3 is built from 14 residues. The CDR3 DNA sequence: TGTGCATGGAGTGTGGACACCAACACCGGGGAGCCGTTTTTT. Encoded protein: CAWSVDTNTGEPFF.

Details on this clonotype: One end of the junction does not line up with germline, which may come from a read error. The CDR3 sequence is CAISRTANYGYTF. The CDR3 DNA sequence: TGTGCCATCAGCCGGACGGCTAACTATGGCTACACTTTC. The V and J genes are TRBV11-2 and TRBJ1-2; D call uncertain. The CDR3 is made up of 13 amino acids. Germline V gene lookup returns CDR1 SGHAT and CDR2 FQNNGV.

As regards this clonotype: Relative to the germline gene, one junction end is altered; a read error may explain this. V usage is TRBV10-2 and J usage is TRBJ2-2; maybe TRBD2 (8 bases). CDR1 WSHSY and CDR2 SAAADI come from the germline V gene. This CDR3 is built from 15 residues. The DNA of the CDR3 is TGCGTCAGCAGTGGCGGACTAGCCTCCACAGGGGAGTTGTTTTTT. Protein: CVSSGGLASTGELFF.

Of note for this clonotype: This likely comes from a read error, as the CDR3 has no conserved phenylalanine or tryptophan at its end. The limits of the CDR3 on the DNA are not certain, so only TCRdb's listed CDR3 is given. The V gene is TRBV11-1, the J gene TRBJ2-2; the D call of TRBD1 is as the table states it, not checked on the DNA. From germline, CDR1 is SGHAT and CDR2 FQDESV (reference sequence). Including both end residues, the CDR3 is 16 amino acids long. CDR3 loop: CASSSRQGYRTGVLLS.

This chain joins TRBV7-3 and TRBJ2-2; D gene uncertain. Germline V gives CDR1 SGHTA, CDR2 FQGTGA. Between the trimmed V and J ends, which lost 5 bases and 4 bases, there was a span of 8 bases. This CDR3 is built from 13 residues. CDR3 in amino acids: CASSPMATGELFF. The CDR3 nucleotides are TGTGCCAGCAGCCCAATGGCCACCGGGGAGCTGTTTTTT.

With respect to this clonotype: Because the CDR3 is missing its conserved closing phenylalanine or tryptophan, this is likely a read error. J is TRBJ2-1 and V is TRBV7-9, with D tentatively TRBD2 (6 bases). Germline V CDR1 and CDR2: SEHNR, FQNEAQ (reference sequence). The CDR3 loop spans 14 amino acids. In DNA form, the CDR3 reads TGTGCCAGCAGCTTTACTAGCTCCTACAATGGGCAGTTCTTA. This translates into CASSFTSSYNGQFL.

The chain recombines TRBV11-3 with TRBJ1-1, with D perhaps TRBD1 (5 bases). CDR1 and CDR2 (germline): SGHNT, YENEEA. The CDR3 has 14 residues. With 5 bases removed from V and 8 bases from J, the gap between germline ends came to 18 bases. CDR3 DNA: TGTGCCAGCAGCCGTACCAGGGAGGGCACAGAAGCTTTCTTT. Protein: CASSRTREGTEAFF.

A word on this clonotype: One end of the junction varies from germline; a read error may be responsible. J is TRBJ2-1 and V is TRBV6-1, with 9 bases matching TRBD2. Germline assignment: CDR1 MNHNS and CDR2 SASEGT. This CDR3 contains 13 residues. The CDR3 bases are TGTACCAGCAGTGAAGTAGGGGCGGGAGGGGAATTCTTC. Protein: CTSSEVGAGGEFF.

This clonotype was seen once. A read error is likely, as this CDR3 ends without the conserved phenylalanine or tryptophan. The chain is built from TRBV5-6 and TRBJ1-1, with a weak D call TRBD1 (5 bases). This CDR3 spans 15 amino acids. The V gene's germline CDR1 is SGHDT and CDR2 YYEEEE. CDR3 nucleotide sequence: TGTGCCAGCAGCTTGGGCGGGACGGACAACACAGAAGCTTTCTAT. It specifies CASSLGGTDNTEAFY.

The count of this clonotype is one. The conserved final phenylalanine or tryptophan is absent from the CDR3, which likely points to a read error. The V and J genes are TRBV6-5 and TRBJ2-3; D could derive from TRBD1 or TRBD2 (6 bases each). There are 13 residues in the CDR3. Germline V gene data show CDR1 as MNHEY and CDR2 as SVGAGI. This CDR3 reads CASSFGGTVTQYS. In nucleotides, the CDR3 is TGTGCCAGCAGTTTCGGGGGCACAGTTACGCAGTATTCT.

This clonotype was picked up many times. This chain uses TRBV20-1 with TRBJ2-3; 7 bases agree with TRBD2. The germline V gene encodes CDR1 DFQATT and CDR2 SNEGSKA (reference sequence). This CDR3 comprises 15 residues. The ends lost 6 bases at V and 4 bases at J; junction bases unmatched: 13. CDR3 bases: TGCAGTGCCATAACCCTAGCGGTACAGCCAGATACGCAGTATTTT. This sequence encodes CSAITLAVQPDTQYF.

V is TRBV12-3 or TRBV12-4 and J is TRBJ2-3; unclear D gene. V dropped 8 bases and J dropped 7 bases, with 7 bases sitting between them. The CDR3 has 10 amino acids. The CDR3 DNA sequence: TGTGCCAGCGATGAGTATACGCAGTATTTT. Protein: CASDEYTQYF.

The CDR3 is CASGPTTSGLVLDEQFF. In DNA, the CDR3 is TGTGCTAGTGGCCCAACGACGTCCGGACTAGTATTGGATGAGCAGTTCTTC. The V call is TRBV12-5, the J call TRBJ2-1; 7 bases are shared with TRBD2. The V segment lost 6 bases and the J segment 8 bases; nucleotides outside the gene matches: 19. The CDR3 loop spans 17 amino acids. Germline V gene lookup returns CDR1 LGHNT and CDR2 FRNRAP.

Concerning this clonotype itself: Sequence at one end of the junction differs from germline and may be a read error. The V call is TRBV4-2, the J call TRBJ2-2; unclear D gene. The CDR3 consists of 16 residues. Germline V CDR1 and CDR2: LGHNA, YNFKEQ. The CDR3 protein is CASSQDLKANTGELFF. The CDR3 bases are TGTGCCAGTAGCCAAGATCTTAAGGCCAATACCGGGGAGCTGTTTTTT.

As for this clonotype: The junction departs from the called germline gene at one end, perhaps through a read error. V is TRBV10-1 and J is TRBJ2-1, with unresolved D. Germline CDR1 and CDR2: WNHNN and SYGVQD (reference sequence). This CDR3 comprises 15 residues. CDR3 coding DNA: TGCGCCAGCAGTCAGTCAACCCGGAGTTACAATGAGCAGTTCTTC. Translation gives CASSQSTRSYNEQFF.

This chain links TRBV6-1 with TRBJ2-5, with unresolved D. The CDR3 covers 16 residues. The V gene's germline CDR1 is MNHNS and CDR2 SASEGT. The germline V and J ends were trimmed by 0 bases and 5 bases, with 16 bases remaining between them. The CDR3 spells CASSEAHTAYQETQYF. The CDR3 DNA reads TGTGCCAGCAGTGAAGCACACACCGCGTATCAGGAGACCCAGTACTTC.

This clonotype occurred once. The chain has TRBV20-1 and TRBJ2-5, with TRBD2 matching over 7 bases. The V gene's germline CDR1 is DFQATT and CDR2 SNEGSKA (reference sequence). The CDR3 loop spans 16 amino acids. V lost 5 bases, J lost 0 bases, and 12 bases stayed unmatched. CDR3 in DNA: TGCAGTGCTGAAACCGGGACTATCGGGGACCAAGAGACCCAGTACTTC. It translates to CSAETGTIGDQETQYF.

Worth noting for this clonotype: Its ends do not fully match the called genes, so a read error is possible. The chain is built from TRBV6-1 and TRBJ1-1; D may be TRBD1 (5 bases). The CDR3 length is 12 residues. Germline V gives CDR1 MNHNS, CDR2 SASEGT. The CDR3 DNA reads as TGTGCCAGTCCGAGGGGAGGCTATGAAGCCTTCTTT. It yields the protein CASPRGGYEAFF.

On this clonotype itself: The junction differs from germline at one of its ends, possibly a read error. This chain connects TRBV20-1 to TRBJ2-2; 12 positions agree with TRBD2. CDR3 length: 16 amino acids. Germline CDR1 DFQATT, CDR2 SNEGSKA (reference sequence). The chain's CDR3 is CSARPLAGGDTGELLF. The CDR3 coding sequence is TGCAGTGCTAGACCTCTAGCGGGAGGGGATACCGGGGAGCTGTTATTC.

V gene TRBV4-1 combines with J gene TRBJ1-3; D gene unclear. Per germline, CDR1 MGHRA and CDR2 YSYEKL. Trimming removed 6 bases from V and 7 bases from J, with 16 bases in between. The CDR3 runs 14 residues. Here the CDR3 reads CASSFKTHGNTIYF. The CDR3 DNA follows: TGCGCCAGCAGTTTTAAGACCCACGGGAACACCATATATTTT.